What follows are 5 T cell receptor beta chains derived from one specimen sequenced in a study of blood T cells in healthy people across ages. A J-beta primer mix and a sample-barcoded 5' primer were used in a second PCR of roughly 6 to 11 cycles. Using its own MiXCR run on the 5' RACE reads, TCRdb lists one record per CDR3 protein. The sample has hundreds of thousands of distinct CDR3 sequences; around 28% are singletons. The specimen was blood. The receptors were sampled from a woman older than 75 in good health.

This clonotype was detected ten times or more. The CDR3: CASSFDTSNQPQHF. DNA of the CDR3: TGTGCCAGCAGCTTCGACACAAGCAATCAGCCCCAGCATTTT. The rearrangement links TRBV7-2 to TRBJ1-5; D gene uncertain. Germline CDR1 is SGHTA and CDR2 is FQGNSA. Trimming cost V 3 bases and J 1 base, with 7 bases left between them. The CDR3 runs 14 residues.

The rearrangement joins TRBV7-2 to TRBJ1-1; 7 bases are shared with TRBD1. The CDR3 is made up of 16 amino acids. CDR1 is SGHTA, CDR2 FQGNSA, per germline. Losses at the gene ends were 3 bases for V and 2 bases for J; bases not matched to a gene: 9. CDR3 amino acids: CASSLITGALNTEAFF. The DNA of the CDR3 is TGTGCCAGCAGCTTGATAACAGGGGCCTTAAACACTGAAGCTTTCTTT.

This clonotype was recorded many times. The chain combines TRBV2 with TRBJ2-1; TRBD2 might be the D (7 bases). V lost 4 bases and J lost 6, with 16 bases in between. This CDR3 spans 15 amino acids. Per germline, CDR1 SNHLY and CDR2 FYNNEI. Written as DNA, the CDR3 is TGTGCCAGCAGTGGGGGGGGCATGGTTGGCAATGAGCAGTTCTTC. Translating it yields CASSGGGMVGNEQFF.

In its sample, this clonotype was seen a few times. This chain uses TRBV18 with TRBJ1-4; 8 bases map to TRBD1. The CDR3 loop spans 15 amino acids. Germline trimming cut 3 bases from V and 5 bases from J; bases unmatched to any gene: 5. CDR1 is KGHSH and CDR2 is LQKENI in the germline V gene. The CDR3: CASSPGRTGNEKLFF. CDR3 nucleotides: TGTGCCAGCTCACCTGGACGGACAGGGAATGAAAAACTGTTTTTT.

This clonotype has ten or more counts. This chain uses TRBV20-1 with TRBJ1-1; perhaps TRBD1 as D (6 bases). Germline CDR1 and CDR2: DFQATT and SNEGSKA (reference sequence). V lost 5 bases and J 0 bases, leaving 16 bases between the germline ends. There are 15 residues in the CDR3. The CDR3 region is CSASDRPRMNTEAFF. Here the CDR3 DNA reads TGCAGTGCTTCGGACAGACCGAGAATGAACACTGAAGCTTTCTTT.